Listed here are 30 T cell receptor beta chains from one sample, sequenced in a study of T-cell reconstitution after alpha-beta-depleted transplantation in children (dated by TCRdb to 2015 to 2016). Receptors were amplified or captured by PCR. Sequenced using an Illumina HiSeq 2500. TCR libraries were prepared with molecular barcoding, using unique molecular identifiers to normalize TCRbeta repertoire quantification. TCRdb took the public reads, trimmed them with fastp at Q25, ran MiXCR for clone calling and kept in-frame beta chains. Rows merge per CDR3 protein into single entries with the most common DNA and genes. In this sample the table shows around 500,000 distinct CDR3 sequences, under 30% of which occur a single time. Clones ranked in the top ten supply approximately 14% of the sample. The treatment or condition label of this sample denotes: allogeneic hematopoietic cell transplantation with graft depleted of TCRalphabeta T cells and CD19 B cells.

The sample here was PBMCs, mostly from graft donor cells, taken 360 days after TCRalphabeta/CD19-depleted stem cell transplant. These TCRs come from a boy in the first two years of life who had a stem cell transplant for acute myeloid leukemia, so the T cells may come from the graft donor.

CDR3 in amino acids: CASRGRTNEQYF. CDR3 bases: TGTGCCAGCAGAGGCCGGACAAACGAGCAGTACTTC. This chain links TRBV9 with TRBJ2-7; possibly TRBD1 for D (5 bases). The CDR3 loop spans 12 amino acids. Trimming left V 5 bases short and J 5 bases short, with 11 bases between. Per the germline V gene, CDR1 is SGDLS and CDR2 is YYNGEE.

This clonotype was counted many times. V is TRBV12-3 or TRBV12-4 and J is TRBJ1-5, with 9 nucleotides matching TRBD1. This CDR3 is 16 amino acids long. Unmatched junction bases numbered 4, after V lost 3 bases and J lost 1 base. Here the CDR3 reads CASSFGTGLSNQPQHF. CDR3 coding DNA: TGTGCCAGCAGTTTCGGGACAGGGTTGAGCAATCAGCCCCAGCATTTT.

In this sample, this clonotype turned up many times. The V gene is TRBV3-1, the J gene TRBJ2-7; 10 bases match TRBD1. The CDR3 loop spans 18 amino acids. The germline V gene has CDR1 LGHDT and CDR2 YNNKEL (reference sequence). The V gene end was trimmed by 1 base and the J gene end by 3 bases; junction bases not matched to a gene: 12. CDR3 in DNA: TGTGCCAGCAGCCAAGGTTCGTCCGGGACAGGGGTCGACTACGAGCAGTACGTC. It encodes CASSQGSSGTGVDYEQYV.

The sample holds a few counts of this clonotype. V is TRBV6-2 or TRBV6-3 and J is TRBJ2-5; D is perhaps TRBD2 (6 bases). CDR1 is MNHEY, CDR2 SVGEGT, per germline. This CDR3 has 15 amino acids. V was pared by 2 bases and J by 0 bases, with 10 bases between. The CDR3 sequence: CASSYPRDYQETQYF. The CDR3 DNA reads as TGTGCCAGCAGTTACCCCCGGGACTACCAAGAGACCCAGTACTTC.

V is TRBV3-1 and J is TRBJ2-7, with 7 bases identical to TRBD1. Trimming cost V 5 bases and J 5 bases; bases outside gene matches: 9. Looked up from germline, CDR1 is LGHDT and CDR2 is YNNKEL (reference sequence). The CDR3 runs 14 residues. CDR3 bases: TGTGCCAGCAGCAACCCCGGCCAGGGGGACGAGCAGTACTTC. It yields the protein CASSNPGQGDEQYF.

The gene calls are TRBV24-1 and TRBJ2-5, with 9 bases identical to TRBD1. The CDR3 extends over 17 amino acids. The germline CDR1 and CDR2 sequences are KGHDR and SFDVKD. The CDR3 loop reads CGASYFLGTGQGETQYF. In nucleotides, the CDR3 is TGTGGCGCCAGTTATTTCCTGGGGACAGGGCAGGGAGAGACCCAGTACTTC.

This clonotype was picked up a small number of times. The CDR3 here is CASSGGSEAFF. The CDR3 nucleotides read TGTGCCAGCAGTGGGGGATCTGAAGCTTTCTTT. This chain connects TRBV12-3 or TRBV12-4 to TRBJ1-1; TRBD1 might be the D (5 bases). V was cut by 5 bases and J by 6 bases, with 7 bases left in between. This CDR3 contains 11 residues.

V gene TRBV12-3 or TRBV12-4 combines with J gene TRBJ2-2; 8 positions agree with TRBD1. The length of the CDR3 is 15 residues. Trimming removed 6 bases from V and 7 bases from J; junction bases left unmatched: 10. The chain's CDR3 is CASRSYQGASGELFF. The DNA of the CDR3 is TGTGCCAGCAGATCCTACCAGGGGGCTAGCGGGGAGCTGTTTTTT.

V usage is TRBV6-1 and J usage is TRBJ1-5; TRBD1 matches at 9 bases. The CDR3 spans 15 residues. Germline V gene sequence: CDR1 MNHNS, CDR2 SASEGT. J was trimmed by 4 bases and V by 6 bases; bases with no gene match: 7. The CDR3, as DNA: TGTGCCAGCAGACCACAGGGGGCGGTTAATCAGCCCCAGCATTTT. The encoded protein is CASRPQGAVNQPQHF.

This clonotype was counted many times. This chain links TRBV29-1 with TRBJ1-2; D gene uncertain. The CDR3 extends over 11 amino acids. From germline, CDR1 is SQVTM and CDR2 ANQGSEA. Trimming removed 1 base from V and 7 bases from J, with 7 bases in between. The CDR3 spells CSVEGMRGYTF. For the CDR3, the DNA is TGCAGCGTTGAAGGGATGCGTGGCTACACCTTC.

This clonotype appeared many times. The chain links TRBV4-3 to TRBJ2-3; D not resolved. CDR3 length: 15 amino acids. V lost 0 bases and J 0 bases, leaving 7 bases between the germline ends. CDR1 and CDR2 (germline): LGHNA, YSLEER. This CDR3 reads CASSQESSSTDTQYF. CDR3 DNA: TGCGCCAGCAGCCAAGAATCGTCTAGCACAGATACGCAGTATTTT.

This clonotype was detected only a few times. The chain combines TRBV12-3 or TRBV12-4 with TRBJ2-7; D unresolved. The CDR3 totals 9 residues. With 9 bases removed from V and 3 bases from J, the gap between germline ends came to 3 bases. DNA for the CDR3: TGTGCCAGTTACTACGAGCAGTACGTC. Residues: CASYYEQYV.

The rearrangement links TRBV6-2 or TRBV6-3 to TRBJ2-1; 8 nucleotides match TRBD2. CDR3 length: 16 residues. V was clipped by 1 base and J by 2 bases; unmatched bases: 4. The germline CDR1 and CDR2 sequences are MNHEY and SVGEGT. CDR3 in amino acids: CASSYLGRGAYNEQFF. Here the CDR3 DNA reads TGTGCCAGCAGTTACTTAGGGCGGGGGGCCTACAATGAGCAGTTCTTC.

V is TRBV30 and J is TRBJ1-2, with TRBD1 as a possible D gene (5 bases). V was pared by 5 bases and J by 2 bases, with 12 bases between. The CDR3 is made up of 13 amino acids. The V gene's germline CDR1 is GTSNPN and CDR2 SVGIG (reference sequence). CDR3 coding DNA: TGTGCCTGGGCCCCCGAGGGGAACTATGGCTACACCTTC. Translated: CAWAPEGNYGYTF.

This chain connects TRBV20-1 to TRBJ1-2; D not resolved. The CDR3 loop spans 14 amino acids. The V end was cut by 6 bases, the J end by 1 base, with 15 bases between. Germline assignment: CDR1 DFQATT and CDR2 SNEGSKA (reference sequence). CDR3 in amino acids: CSALSEQNNYGYTF. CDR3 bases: TGCAGTGCCCTCTCGGAACAGAATAACTATGGCTACACCTTC.

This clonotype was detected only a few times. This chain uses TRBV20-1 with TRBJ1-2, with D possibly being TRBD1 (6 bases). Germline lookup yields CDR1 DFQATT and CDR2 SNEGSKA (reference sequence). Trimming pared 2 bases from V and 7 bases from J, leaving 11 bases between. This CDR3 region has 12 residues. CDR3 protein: CSARTGRAGYTF. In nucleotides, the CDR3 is TGCAGTGCTAGAACAGGGAGGGCTGGCTACACCTTC.

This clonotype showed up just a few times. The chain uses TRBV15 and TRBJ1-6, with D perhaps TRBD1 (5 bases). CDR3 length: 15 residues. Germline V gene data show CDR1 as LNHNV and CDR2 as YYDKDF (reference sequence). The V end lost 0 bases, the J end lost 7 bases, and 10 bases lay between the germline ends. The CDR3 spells CATSREFQGNSPLHF. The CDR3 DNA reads TGTGCCACCAGCAGAGAGTTTCAGGGAAATTCACCCCTCCACTTT.

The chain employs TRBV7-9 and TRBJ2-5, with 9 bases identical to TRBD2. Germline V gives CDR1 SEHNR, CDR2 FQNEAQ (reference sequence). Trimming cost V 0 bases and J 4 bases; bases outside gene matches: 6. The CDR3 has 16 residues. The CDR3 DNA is TGTGCCAGCAGCTTAGCCTCGGCGGGGGGGCTAGAGACCCAGTACTTC. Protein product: CASSLASAGGLETQYF.

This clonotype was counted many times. CDR3: CSAREGDIGQFF. For the CDR3, the DNA is TGCAGTGCTAGAGAGGGCGACATAGGGCAGTTCTTC. This chain connects TRBV20-1 to TRBJ2-1; D not resolved. The CDR3 runs to 12 residues. Per the germline V gene, CDR1 is DFQATT and CDR2 is SNEGSKA (reference sequence). V lost 0 bases and J 12 bases, leaving 12 bases between the germline ends.

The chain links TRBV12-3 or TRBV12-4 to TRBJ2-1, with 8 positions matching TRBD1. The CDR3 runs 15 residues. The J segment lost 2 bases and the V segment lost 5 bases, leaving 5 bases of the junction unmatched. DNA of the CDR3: TGTGCCAGCAGTGGGCAGGGGGCCACCTACAATGAGCAGTTCTTC. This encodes CASSGQGATYNEQFF.

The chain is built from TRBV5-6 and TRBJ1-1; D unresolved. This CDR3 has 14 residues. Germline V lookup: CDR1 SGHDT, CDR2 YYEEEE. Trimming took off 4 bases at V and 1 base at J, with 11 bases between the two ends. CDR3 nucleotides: TGTGCCAGCAGCCATCGAACGGGGAACACTGAAGCTTTCTTT. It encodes CASSHRTGNTEAFF.

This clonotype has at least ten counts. CDR3 bases: TGTGCCAGCAGCCCCCCTGGGGGCAGGATGGATTCACCCCTCCACTTT. This sequence encodes CASSPPGGRMDSPLHF. V usage is TRBV11-2 and J usage is TRBJ1-6; D is perhaps TRBD1 (6 bases). Germline V gene data show CDR1 as SGHAT and CDR2 as FQNNGV. This CDR3 has 16 residues. Trimming took off 5 bases at V and 8 bases at J, with 19 bases between the two ends. The entire variable domain, with the rest obtained from reference TRBV11-2 and TRBJ1-6, is as follows: EAGVAQSPRYKIIEKRQSVAFWCNPISGHATLYWYQQILGQGPKLLIQFQNNGVVDDSQLPKDRFSAERLKGVDSTLKIQPAKLEDSAVYLCASSPPGGRMDSPLHFGNGTRLTVT.

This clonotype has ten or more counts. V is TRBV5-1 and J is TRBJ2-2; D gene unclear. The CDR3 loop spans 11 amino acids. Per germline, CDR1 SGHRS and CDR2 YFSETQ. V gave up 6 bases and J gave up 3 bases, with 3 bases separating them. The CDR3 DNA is TGCGCCAGCACAGACACCGGGGAGCTGTTTTTT. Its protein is CASTDTGELFF.

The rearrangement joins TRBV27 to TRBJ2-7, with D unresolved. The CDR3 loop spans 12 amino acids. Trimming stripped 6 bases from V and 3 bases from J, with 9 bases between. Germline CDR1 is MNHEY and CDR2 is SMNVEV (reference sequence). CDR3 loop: CASRGPVYEQYF. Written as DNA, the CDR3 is TGTGCCAGCAGGGGCCCCGTCTACGAGCAGTACTTC.

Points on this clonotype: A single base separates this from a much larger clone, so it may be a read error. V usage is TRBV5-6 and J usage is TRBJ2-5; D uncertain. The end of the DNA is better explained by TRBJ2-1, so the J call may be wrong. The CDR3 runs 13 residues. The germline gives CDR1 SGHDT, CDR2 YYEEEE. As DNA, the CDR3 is TGTGCCAGCAGCTTGTACACCCGAGAGACCCAGTTCTTC. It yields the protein CASSLYTRETQFF.

The CDR3 DNA reads TGCAGTGCTAGAGGGGGCGAAACCGGGGAGCTGTTTTTT. Amino acids: CSARGGETGELFF. The V call is TRBV20-1, the J call TRBJ2-2; perhaps TRBD1 as D (5 bases). CDR3 size: 13 residues. Germline V gene sequence: CDR1 DFQATT, CDR2 SNEGSKA (reference sequence). V lost 1 base and J lost 5, with 8 bases in between.

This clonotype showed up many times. The CDR3 is CSARSSGSYEQYF. The CDR3 coding sequence is TGCAGTGCTAGGTCCTCGGGCTCCTACGAGCAGTACTTC. This chain connects TRBV20-1 to TRBJ2-7; no reliable D call. The CDR3 contains 13 residues. The V and J ends lost 3 bases and 0 bases respectively, with 9 bases between them. Germline CDR1 reads DFQATT; CDR2 reads SNEGSKA (reference sequence).

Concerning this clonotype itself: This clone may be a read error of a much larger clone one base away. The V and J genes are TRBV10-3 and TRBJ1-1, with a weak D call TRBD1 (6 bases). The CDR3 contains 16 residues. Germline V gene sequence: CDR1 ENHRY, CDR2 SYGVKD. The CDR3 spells CAISGTVLYLNTKAFF. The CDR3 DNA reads TGTGCCATCAGTGGGACAGTCTTATATCTTAACACTAAAGCTTTCTTT.

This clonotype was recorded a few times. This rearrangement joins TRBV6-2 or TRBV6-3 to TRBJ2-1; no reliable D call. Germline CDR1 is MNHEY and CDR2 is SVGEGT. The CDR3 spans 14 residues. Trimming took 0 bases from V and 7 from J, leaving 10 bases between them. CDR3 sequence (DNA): TGTGCCAGCAGTTACTCCTCCCAGGTGAATGAGCAGTTCTTC. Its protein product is CASSYSSQVNEQFF.

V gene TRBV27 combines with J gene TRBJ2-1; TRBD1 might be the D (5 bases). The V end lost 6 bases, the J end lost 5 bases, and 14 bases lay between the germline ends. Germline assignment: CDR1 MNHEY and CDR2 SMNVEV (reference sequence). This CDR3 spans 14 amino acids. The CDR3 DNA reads TGTGCCAGCAGAGGGTTAGGGGCGGACAATGAGCAGTTCTTC. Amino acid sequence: CASRGLGADNEQFF.